Listed below are T cell receptor beta chains from one sample, sequenced in a study of blood T cell repertoires in COVID-19. Assay: immunoSEQ multiplex PCR; the TCRdb copy retains only in-frame clones and omits some. The sample lists about 240,000 clones, roughly 83% seen once, with 9% to 15% in the top ten. Sequences were obtained from peripheral blood. These receptors all come from a man older than 75 with acute or convalescent COVID-19. CDR3s leave out the opening cysteine and the closing phenylalanine or tryptophan.

length: 13
V: TRBV27
CDR3: ASSPGTGADQPQH

length: 11
V: TRBV10-3
CDR3: AIGDSLNYGYT

length: 12
V: TRBV11-2
CDR3: ASSHEKGLGGYT

length: 12
V: TRBV7-2
CDR3: ASSPLAGSGELF

length: 13
V: TRBV5-1
CDR3: ASSLTGGSNQPQH

length: 10
V: TRBV19
CDR3: ATRDLANTIY

length: 11
V: TRBV27
CDR3: ASSLSGPFGYT

length: 13
V: TRBV5-1
CDR3: ASRRTEFTYNEQF

length: 14
V: TRBV27
CDR3: ASGDLAGGNTGELF

length: 11
V: TRBV5-1
CDR3: ASSTGQGDEQF

length: 13
V: TRBV6-2/TRBV6-3
CDR3: ASSGQPYSNQPQH

length: 17
V: TRBV6-6
CDR3: ASSRRVGRGANDNQPQH

length: 10
V: TRBV28
CDR3: ASRTYLAEAF